This passage covers 15 T cell receptor beta chains from one sample sequenced in a study of pediatric ulcerative colitis. TCRdb keeps only in-frame clones here, not all; method: immunoSEQ multiplex PCR. The data contain 65,000 or so clones, roughly nine tenths of them singletons. Sequencing was done on a sample of blood. Source of these receptors: a boy between 10 and 17 years old with severe ulcerative colitis.

The chain carries TRBV5-1 and TRBJ2-1; TRBD1 aligns across 11 bases. The CDR3 loop spans 14 amino acids. Germline-derived CDR1 and CDR2 are SGHRS and YFSETQ. J gave up 8 bases and V 5 bases, and 6 bases lay outside the gene matches. The CDR3 DNA is TGCGCCAGCAGAAGGACAGGGGGCGTAGATGAGCAGTTCTTC. This gives the protein CASRRTGGVDEQFF.

The V call is TRBV25-1, the J call TRBJ1-1; TRBD1 is a possible D gene (6 bases). Per the germline V gene, CDR1 is MGHDK and CDR2 is SYGVNS. Trimming left V 3 bases short and J 3 bases short, with 8 bases between. The CDR3 is 13 amino acids. The CDR3 DNA sequence: TGTGCCAGCAGTGACCAGGGGCACACTGAAGCTTTCTTT. Translation: CASSDQGHTEAFF.

V gene TRBV6-1 combines with J gene TRBJ2-1; 10 positions agree with TRBD1. This CDR3 comprises 16 residues. Germline CDR1 reads MNHNS; CDR2 reads SASEGT. The V and J ends lost 4 bases and 8 bases, in that order; junction bases with no gene match: 11. The CDR3: CASSGIPGTGADEQFF. DNA for the CDR3: TGTGCCAGCAGTGGAATACCTGGGACAGGGGCGGATGAGCAGTTCTTC.

The CDR3 here is CASSTLDNYEQYF. CDR3 DNA sequence: TGTGCCAGTAGTACTCTGGACAACTACGAGCAGTACTTC. The V call is TRBV19, the J call TRBJ2-7, with D maybe TRBD1 (5 bases). The germline CDR1 and CDR2 sequences are LNHDA and SQIVND (reference sequence). With 4 bases removed from V and 3 bases from J, the gap between germline ends came to 10 bases. This CDR3 has 13 residues.

The chain combines TRBV13 with TRBJ1-1, with a weak D call TRBD1 (6 bases). V was cut by 5 bases and J by 10 bases, with 17 bases left in between. Germline loops: CDR1 PRHDT, CDR2 FYEKMQ (reference sequence). The CDR3 runs to 13 residues. The CDR3: CASSLASRGGAFF. The CDR3 DNA reads TGTGCCAGCAGCCTAGCGTCCAGGGGAGGAGCTTTCTTT. Supplemented by reference TRBV13 and TRBJ1-1, the full variable domain reads AAGVIQSPRHLIKEKRETATLKCYPIPRHDTVYWYQQGPGQDPQFLISFYEKMQSDKGSIPDRFSAQQFSDYHSELNMSSLELGDSALYFCASSLASRGGAFFGQGTRLTVV.

The rearrangement links TRBV28 to TRBJ1-2, with D unclear. Germline assignment: CDR1 MDHEN and CDR2 SYDVKM. The ends were cut back, 6 bases at V and 6 bases at J, with 11 bases in the middle. The CDR3 is 12 residues long. CDR3 amino acids: CASSPVGDGYTF. In DNA form, the CDR3 reads TGTGCCAGCAGCCCCGTCGGGGATGGCTACACCTTC.

The gene calls are TRBV18 and TRBJ1-1; 10 bases line up with TRBD1. V lost 6 bases and J lost 5; bases outside the gene matches: 3. The CDR3 loop spans 13 amino acids. CDR1 and CDR2 (germline): KGHSH, LQKENI. CDR3 loop: CASSRTGGTEAFF. Written as DNA, the CDR3 is TGTGCCAGCTCCCGGACAGGGGGGACTGAAGCTTTCTTT. The full variable domain, rest sourced from reference TRBV18 and TRBJ1-1, is NAGVMQNPRHLVRRRGQEARLRCSPMKGHSHVYWYRQLPEEGLKFMVYLQKENIIDESGMPKERFSAEFPKEGPSILRIQQVVRGDSAAYFCASSRTGGTEAFFGQGTRLTVV.

Only one count was recorded for this clone. The rearrangement joins TRBV27 to TRBJ2-2; D is ambiguous. The V gene lost 6 bases and the J gene lost 8 bases, with 13 bases spanning the gap. Germline V gene lookup returns CDR1 MNHEY and CDR2 SMNVEV (reference sequence). The CDR3 is 13 residues long. The CDR3 region is CASRIPLGGELFF. The CDR3 DNA reads TGTGCCAGCAGAATCCCCTTGGGGGGGGAGCTGTTTTTT.

This chain joins TRBV6-1 and TRBJ2-7; D is perhaps TRBD1 or TRBD2 (5 bases each). Per the germline V gene, CDR1 is MNHNS and CDR2 is SASEGT. CDR3 length equals 13 residues. Between the trimmed V and J ends, which lost 5 bases and 2 bases, there was a span of 10 bases. The DNA of the CDR3 is TGTGCCAGCAGTCAACGAGGGGCCTACGAGCAGTACTTC. Amino acid sequence: CASSQRGAYEQYF.

The chain couples TRBV6-5 to TRBJ2-7; D gene ambiguous. Germline V CDR1 and CDR2: MNHEY, SVGAGI. This CDR3 is built from 13 residues. The V end lost 8 bases, the J end lost 0 bases, and 11 bases lay between the germline ends. CDR3 coding DNA: TGTGCCAGCTCGGCATTCGACTCCTACGAGCAGTACTTC. Amino acids: CASSAFDSYEQYF.

The rearrangement joins TRBV30 to TRBJ2-1; D is perhaps TRBD2 (5 bases). The germline CDR1 and CDR2 sequences are GTSNPN and SVGIG (reference sequence). Trimming removed 1 base at V and 1 base at J, with 11 bases between. The CDR3 totals 15 residues. CDR3: CAWSELANSYNEQFF. The CDR3 region has the DNA TGTGCCTGGAGTGAGTTAGCGAATTCCTACAATGAGCAGTTCTTC.

This sequence joins TRBV19 and TRBJ1-1; TRBD1 aligns across 10 bases. The CDR3 has 15 residues. V lost 7 bases and J lost 0; bases outside the gene matches: 5. Looked up from germline, CDR1 is LNHDA and CDR2 is SQIVND (reference sequence). The DNA for the CDR3 is TGTGCCAGTAACCGGGACAGGGGCATGAACACTGAAGCTTTCTTT. Translated: CASNRDRGMNTEAFF.

The J gene is TRBJ1-2, the V gene TRBV2; D is uncertain. The CDR3 runs to 16 residues. Trimming stripped 8 bases from V and 8 bases from J, with 27 bases between. CDR1 is SNHLY and CDR2 is FYNNEI in the germline V gene. As DNA, the CDR3 is TGTGCCAGCTTGGCGGACCCCCCTTCGGGTAACCAAGGCTACACCTTC. It codes for CASLADPPSGNQGYTF.

This sequence joins TRBV7-2 and TRBJ2-3; D uncertain. The CDR3 totals 14 residues. V was clipped by 8 bases and J by 0 bases, with 12 bases between them. The V gene's germline CDR1 is SGHTA and CDR2 FQGNSA. The DNA for the CDR3 is TGTGCCAGCCGCTACCAGTCGAGCACAGATACGCAGTATTTT. Its protein is CASRYQSSTDTQYF.

The rearrangement uses TRBV7-9 and TRBJ2-1; D might be TRBD2 (6 bases). The V and J ends lost 5 bases and 7 bases respectively, with 15 bases between them. The CDR3 loop spans 14 amino acids. The germline CDR1 and CDR2 sequences are SEHNR and FQNEAQ (reference sequence). CDR3 bases: TGTGCCAGCAGCCCGGGTCCTGGGGGGAATGAGCAGTTCTTC. Its translation is CASSPGPGGNEQFF.